A single sample is the source of the 13 T cell receptor beta chains below, sequenced in a study of human T cells and chemical hapten exposure. Each CDR3 protein gets one entry after TCRdb re-called the RACE reads with MiXCR. Of just over 350,000 distinct CDR3 sequences listed, about 6% are singletons. Time point: patch test 2, 6 weeks after DPC sensitization. Noted treatment: therapeutic diphenylcyclopropenone sensitization with weekly scalp DPC. The source material was whole blood, sampled in connection with sensitization to the hapten diphenylcyclopropenone (DPC). All receptors come from a woman aged 18-35 years with alopecia areata. Some clones in this sample may be carry-over from other donors' samples.

This clonotype showed up many times. V gene TRBV5-5 combines with J gene TRBJ1-2, with a tentative D call TRBD1 (5 bases). Germline CDR1 SGHKS, CDR2 YYEKEE (reference sequence). This CDR3 comprises 16 residues. Trimming took 2 bases from V and 5 from J, leaving 19 bases between them. The CDR3 sequence: CASSFGGLQGFYGYTF. CDR3 sequence (DNA): TGTGCCAGCAGCTTTGGAGGCCTTCAGGGTTTTTATGGCTACACCTTC. The variable domain in full, with the rest retrieved from reference TRBV5-5 and TRBJ1-2, is DAGVTQSPTHLIKTRGQQVTLRCSPISGHKSVSWYQQVLGQGPQFIFQYYEKEERGRGNFPDRFSARQFPNYSSELNVNALLLGDSALYLCASSFGGLQGFYGYTFGSGTRLTVV.

This clonotype appeared many times. The V call is TRBV9, the J call TRBJ1-1; D not certain. Germline-derived CDR1 and CDR2 are SGDLS and YYNGEE. V lost 0 bases, J lost 0 bases, and 3 bases lay in between. The CDR3 is 13 amino acids. CDR3 sequence: CASSVDLNTEAFF. The CDR3 bases are TGTGCCAGCAGCGTAGACTTGAACACTGAAGCTTTCTTT.

This clonotype occurred a few times. The chain employs TRBV12-3 or TRBV12-4 and TRBJ2-1, with TRBD2 identical over 13 bases. The CDR3 loop spans 16 amino acids. V was clipped by 6 bases and J by 7 bases; unmatched bases: 9. CDR3 sequence reads: CASRLTSGGSANEQFF. Written as DNA, the CDR3 is TGTGCCAGCAGGTTGACTAGCGGGGGGTCGGCAAATGAGCAGTTCTTC.

V gene TRBV4-1 combines with J gene TRBJ2-7; 7 bases match TRBD1. Looked up from germline, CDR1 is MGHRA and CDR2 is YSYEKL. The V and J ends lost 0 bases and 5 bases, in that order; junction bases with no gene match: 10. This CDR3 region has 16 residues. CDR3 in amino acids: CASSQEATGRAHEQYF. The CDR3 region has the DNA TGCGCCAGCAGCCAAGAGGCGACAGGGCGGGCCCACGAGCAGTACTTC.

The rearrangement links TRBV7-8 to TRBJ2-3; tentatively, D is TRBD1 (5 bases). V lost 3 bases, J lost 0 bases, and 13 bases lay in between. Germline V lookup: CDR1 SGHVS, CDR2 FQNEAQ. The CDR3 runs to 16 residues. This CDR3 reads CASSLNRLSSTDTQYF. CDR3 coding DNA: TGTGCCAGCAGCTTGAACAGGCTATCTAGCACAGATACGCAGTATTTT.

This clonotype was detected only a few times. The chain combines TRBV5-1 with TRBJ1-4; D is undetermined. The CDR3 runs to 14 residues. The germline gives CDR1 SGHRS, CDR2 YFSETQ. Trimming took 0 bases from V and 3 from J, leaving 6 bases between them. CDR3 nucleotide sequence: TGCGCCAGCAGCTTGGAGATACCTAATGAAAAACTGTTTTTT. This codes for CASSLEIPNEKLFF.

This clonotype has ten or more counts. This chain connects TRBV3-1 to TRBJ1-2; 8 bases are shared with TRBD1. Germline CDR1 is LGHDT and CDR2 is YNNKEL (reference sequence). The CDR3 extends over 15 amino acids. Losses at the gene ends were 1 base for V and 7 bases for J; bases not matched to a gene: 8. CDR3 amino acids: CASSQGGRGRVGYTF. CDR3 DNA sequence: TGTGCCAGCAGCCAAGGGGGCAGGGGGCGTGTTGGCTACACCTTC.

The CDR3 nucleotides read TGCGCCAGCAGCCCGGGGACCCTCGGGGAGACCCAGTACTTC. Its protein product is CASSPGTLGETQYF. The V call is TRBV4-3, the J call TRBJ2-5; D might be TRBD1 or TRBD2, each matching 5 bases. The CDR3 is 14 residues long. Germline V lookup: CDR1 LGHNA, CDR2 YSLEER. The V end was cut by 4 bases, the J end by 5 bases, with 14 bases between.

This clonotype has a count of ten or more. The J gene is TRBJ1-1, the V gene TRBV29-1; 10 bases map to TRBD1. The CDR3 covers 18 residues. Per germline, CDR1 SQVTM and CDR2 ANQGSEA. The V gene end was trimmed by 0 bases and the J gene end by 4 bases; junction bases not matched to a gene: 14. Here the CDR3 reads CSVEDFSQAGTGVTEAFF. As DNA, the CDR3 is TGCAGCGTTGAAGATTTTTCTCAGGCCGGGACAGGGGTCACTGAAGCTTTCTTT. The whole variable domain, filled in from reference TRBV29-1 and TRBJ1-1, reads SAVISQKPSRDICQRGTSLTIQCQVDSQVTMMFWYRQQPGQSLTLIATANQGSEATYESGFVIDKFPISRPNLTFSTLTVSNMSPEDSSIYLCSVEDFSQAGTGVTEAFFGQGTRLTVV.

This clonotype was detected a few times. This chain uses TRBV6-5 with TRBJ1-5; D gene uncertain. Germline V gives CDR1 MNHEY, CDR2 SVGAGI. With 2 bases removed from V and 2 bases from J, the gap between germline ends came to 7 bases. CDR3 size: 14 residues. CDR3 DNA: TGTGCCAGCAGTTACAAAAAGGGCAATCAGCCCCAGCATTTT. It encodes CASSYKKGNQPQHF.

This clonotype showed up many times. The chain carries TRBV3-1 and TRBJ2-3, with D hard to call. In germline, CDR1 is LGHDT, CDR2 YNNKEL (reference sequence). The CDR3 has 15 amino acids. V was pared by 1 base and J by 0 bases, with 8 bases between. The CDR3 loop is CASSQVGSSTDTQYF. The DNA for the CDR3 is TGTGCCAGCAGCCAAGTTGGGTCTAGCACAGATACGCAGTATTTT.

This rearrangement joins TRBV9 to TRBJ2-7, with 8 bases lining up with TRBD1. The CDR3 is 14 amino acids. V lost 3 bases to trimming and J lost 2 bases; unmatched junction nucleotides: 4. Germline CDR1 is SGDLS and CDR2 is YYNGEE. The CDR3 spells CASSGYRGAYEQYF. As DNA, the CDR3 is TGTGCCAGCAGCGGATACAGGGGGGCCTACGAGCAGTACTTC.

This clonotype was seen many times. The CDR3 spells CASSQEGPGSNGNTIYF. The CDR3 DNA follows: TGCGCCAGCAGCCAAGAGGGGCCGGGGTCAAATGGAAACACCATATATTTT. This chain connects TRBV4-3 to TRBJ1-3, with D possibly matching TRBD1 (5 bases). Between the trimmed V and J ends, which lost 0 bases and 3 bases, there was a span of 15 bases. CDR3 length equals 17 residues. CDR1 LGHNA and CDR2 YSLEER come from the germline V gene.